These 5 T cell receptor beta chains came from one sample sequenced in a study of CD8+ T cells in alopecia areata. Reverse transcription of extracted RNA yielded cDNA, which provided the sequencing template. Assay used: immunoSEQ multiplex PCR; TCRdb lists only in-frame clones, some missing. The profile shows about 170,000 clones, about 70% of them singletons. Sequencing used CD8+ T cells sorted from blood, obtained at week 0. The receptor source for this set is a human donor with alopecia areata.

The V and J genes are TRBV27 and TRBJ2-1; D uncertain. V shed 4 bases and J shed 4 bases, with 8 bases lying between them. The length of the CDR3 is 13 residues. CDR1 is MNHEY, CDR2 SMNVEV, per germline (reference sequence). The CDR3 sequence: CASSSPSYNEQFF. The CDR3 nucleotides are TGTGCCAGCAGTTCCCCTTCGTACAATGAGCAGTTCTTC.

The chain links TRBV13 to TRBJ2-7; 10 nucleotides agree with TRBD2. The trim removed 6 bases at V and 0 bases at J, leaving 5 bases unmatched. The CDR3 spans 15 residues. Germline V gives CDR1 PRHDT, CDR2 FYEKMQ (reference sequence). CDR3 bases: TGTGCCAGCAGGTCAAGCGGGGGGGCCTCCTACGAGCAGTACTTC. The encoded protein is CASRSSGGASYEQYF.

The chain recombines TRBV13 with TRBJ2-2; 7 bases match TRBD1. The CDR3 length is 15 residues. Looked up from germline, CDR1 is PRHDT and CDR2 is FYEKMQ (reference sequence). V was pared by 5 bases and J by 2 bases, with 5 bases of the junction left unmatched. The CDR3 is CASSQGTVNTGELFF. The DNA of the CDR3 is TGTGCCAGCAGCCAAGGGACAGTTAACACCGGGGAGCTGTTTTTT.

This clone has just a few counts. CDR3 DNA: TGCGCCAGCAGCTTGGAGACTCCCCCAGAGACCCAGTACTTC. Protein product: CASSLETPPETQYF. The chain carries TRBV5-1 and TRBJ2-5; D gene ambiguous. Germline V CDR1 and CDR2: SGHRS, YFSETQ. Trimming removed 0 bases from V and 4 bases from J, with 10 bases in between. The CDR3 length is 14 residues.

The chain couples TRBV18 to TRBJ2-1; the match to TRBD2 covers 15 bases. Germline-derived CDR1 and CDR2 are KGHSH and LQKENI. Unmatched junction bases numbered 10, after V lost 4 bases and J lost 0 bases. CDR3 length equals 20 residues. The CDR3 sequence is CASSLIGTSGGRSSYNEQFF. The DNA of the CDR3 is TGTGCCAGCTCACTAATCGGGACTAGCGGGGGGCGAAGCTCCTACAATGAGCAGTTCTTC.